This entry concerns a single TCR beta chain. CDR3 length: 13 residues. Trimming removed 5 bases from V and 7 bases from J; junction bases left unmatched: 8. Germline V gene sequence: CDR1 SEHNR, CDR2 FQNEAQ (reference sequence). This record comes from a study of neoadjuvant anti-PD-1 for oral cavity cancer. Study details: Patients without progression got a fourth dose around day 43.

Stated time point: after neoadjuvant nivolumab, at surgical resection. Libraries were prepared by immunoSEQ multiplex PCR; TCRdb keeps only in-frame clonotypes and omits some of them. The sample shows about 9,800 clones, roughly two thirds of them seen only once. J is TRBJ2-7 and V is TRBV7-9, with 7 bases fitting TRBD1. The receptor was derived from a person aged 35 to 85 with oral cavity squamous cell carcinoma. Sample: PBMCs, taken after nivolumab (anti-PD-1) treatment. CDR3 protein: CASSTGQDWEQYF. CDR3 nucleotide sequence: TGTGCCAGCAGCACCGGACAGGATTGGGAGCAGTACTTC.